Listed below are T cell receptor beta chains from one sample, sequenced in a study of shared clonotypes between healthy human individuals. Repertoires were generated with immunoSEQ multiplex PCR, while TCRdb's copy carries only in-frame clones and drops some. The table has 2 million to 2.5 million clones, roughly 95% seen once. The sequencing input was naive CD4+ T cells sorted from blood. These receptors all stem from a man aged 18 to 29 in good health. Each CDR3 is given with its conserved first and last residue. The D gene is left open where the match is weak. Clone size is given for some rows only: seen once, a few or many times, or a class if the clone is expanded.

J: TRBJ2-1
size: NA
D: TRBD2
V: TRBV6-5
DNA: TGTGCCAGCAAAATCGGAGGGAGGGGTGAGCAGTTCTTC
CDR3: CASKIGGRGEQFF

J: TRBJ2-5
size: NA
D: TRBD2
V: TRBV5-4
DNA: TGTGCCAGCAGCTCACGGGGGGTCGGAGAGACCCAGTACTTC
CDR3: CASSSRGVGETQYF

J: TRBJ1-5
size: NA
D: NA
V: TRBV18
DNA: TGTGCCAGCTCACCGGGGGACCCGATCAATCAGCCCCAGCATTTT
CDR3: CASSPGDPINQPQHF

J: TRBJ1-2
size: NA
D: NA
V: TRBV6-5
DNA: TGTGCCAGCAGCTATAGGGGCGGTGGCTACACCTTC
CDR3: CASSYRGGGYTF

J: TRBJ2-2
size: NA
D: TRBD1
V: TRBV19
DNA: TGTGCCAGTAGTTGGGACAGGGGCGCAAACACCGGGGAGCTGTTTTTT
CDR3: CASSWDRGANTGELFF

J: TRBJ2-1
size: NA
D: TRBD2
V: TRBV27
DNA: TGTGCCAGCAGTTTGTCACTAGCGGGAGGGAATGTGGGAGAGCAGTTCTTC
CDR3: CASSLSLAGGNVGEQFF

J: TRBJ1-6
size: NA
D: NA
V: TRBV2
DNA: TGTGCCAGCAATGGGCAGAGCAATTCACCCCTCCACTTT
CDR3: CASNGQSNSPLHF

J: TRBJ1-1
size: NA
D: NA
V: TRBV7-6
DNA: TGTGCCAGCAGCAGGACGTCAAGGGGCCTGAACACTGAAGCTTTCTTT
CDR3: CASSRTSRGLNTEAFF

J: TRBJ1-4
size: NA
D: NA
V: TRBV30
DNA: TGTGCCTGGAGCCCCTCGACGAGTGAAAAACTGTTTTTT
CDR3: CAWSPSTSEKLFF

J: TRBJ1-4
size: NA
D: NA
V: TRBV2
DNA: TGTGCCAGCACCGAAGGGGGAAAGGGTGAAAAACTGTTTTTT
CDR3: CASTEGGKGEKLFF

J: TRBJ2-4
size: NA
D: TRBD2
V: TRBV6-6
DNA: TGTGCCAGCAGTCCCCTGCGTAAGCGGGAGGAAAACATTCAGTACTTC
CDR3: CASSPLRKREENIQYF

J: TRBJ1-6
size: NA
D: TRBD1
V: TRBV7-2
DNA: TGTGCCAGCAGCACCGGGACAGGGGGGTCACCCCTCCACTTT
CDR3: CASSTGTGGSPLHF

J: TRBJ2-5
size: NA
D: TRBD2
V: TRBV10-2
DNA: TGCGCCAGCAGTGAGTGGGAGGGCTTAGGCGGGACCCAGTACTTC
CDR3: CASSEWEGLGGTQYF

J: TRBJ2-2
size: NA
D: TRBD2
V: TRBV7-2
DNA: TGTGCCAGCAGCATTGCGGGAGTGAGCACCGGGGAGCTGTTTTTT
CDR3: CASSIAGVSTGELFF

J: TRBJ2-7
size: NA
D: TRBD2
V: TRBV5-1
DNA: TGCGCCAGCAGCGGACTAGCAAAAGAGCAGTACTTC
CDR3: CASSGLAKEQYF

J: TRBJ1-1
size: once
D: TRBD1
V: TRBV30
DNA: TGTGCCTGGAGGGTAACAGGGGCAGGGTTGGCTTTCTTT
CDR3: CAWRVTGAGLAFF

J: TRBJ1-6
size: NA
D: NA
V: TRBV6-5
DNA: TGTGCCAGCAGCCAGGGAAGCTCCTATAATTCACCCCTCCACTTT
CDR3: CASSQGSSYNSPLHF

J: TRBJ1-1
size: NA
D: TRBD1
V: TRBV12-5
DNA: TGTGCTAGTGGTTTGTCAGGGGGCATCACTGAAGCTTTCTTT
CDR3: CASGLSGGITEAFF

J: TRBJ2-5
size: NA
D: NA
V: TRBV5-1
DNA: TGCGCCAGCAGCTTGTCGGTAAGCCAGACGTTGTACCAAGAGACCCAGTACTTC
CDR3: CASSLSVSQTLYQETQYF

J: TRBJ2-1
size: NA
D: NA
V: TRBV6-5
DNA: TGTGCCAGCAGTTACCGCGAGGGGGGCGCTTACGAGCAGTTCTTC
CDR3: CASSYREGGAYEQFF

J: TRBJ1-3
size: NA
D: NA
V: TRBV6-6
DNA: TGTGCCAGCAGCGAGATCGGAAACACCATATATTTT
CDR3: CASSEIGNTIYF

J: TRBJ1-2
size: NA
D: NA
V: TRBV7-2
DNA: TGTGCCAGCAGCTTAGCTCGGGCAGACTATGGCTACACCTTC
CDR3: CASSLARADYGYTF

J: TRBJ2-5
size: NA
D: NA
V: TRBV6-6
DNA: TGTGCCAGCAGTTACCGGCAGACGGCGAGAGAGACCCAGTACTTC
CDR3: CASSYRQTARETQYF

J: TRBJ2-5
size: NA
D: NA
V: TRBV30
DNA: TGTGCCTGGAGTGTACCCTTCTGGCCGACGCTGGGGACCCAGTACTTC
CDR3: CAWSVPFWPTLGTQYF

J: TRBJ2-2
size: NA
D: NA
V: TRBV6-1
DNA: TGTGCCAGCAGTGCACCGGGGGACACCGGGGAGCTGTTTTTT
CDR3: CASSAPGDTGELFF

J: TRBJ2-7
size: NA
D: NA
V: TRBV4-3
DNA: TGCGCCAGCAGCCAAGGGGATCCCCCCTACGAGCAGTACTTC
CDR3: CASSQGDPPYEQYF

J: TRBJ2-7
size: NA
D: TRBD1
V: TRBV11-2
DNA: TGTGCCAGCAGCCCGGTCGGTTTTTTGGGGACAGTATCCTACGAGCAGTACTTC
CDR3: CASSPVGFLGTVSYEQYF

J: TRBJ1-2
size: NA
D: TRBD1
V: TRBV5-4
DNA: TGTGCCAGCAGCCAGGGACAGGGTAACTATGGCTACACCTTC
CDR3: CASSQGQGNYGYTF

J: TRBJ2-1
size: once
D: TRBD2
V: TRBV27
DNA: TGTGCCAGCAGTTTAAGAGGGAGCGGGGGCCTGCGGGAGCAGTTCTTC
CDR3: CASSLRGSGGLREQFF

J: TRBJ1-1
size: NA
D: NA
V: TRBV12-5
DNA: TGTGCTAGTGGTTTGGGCCTTAACACTGAAGCTTTCTTT
CDR3: CASGLGLNTEAFF

J: TRBJ1-6
size: NA
D: NA
V: TRBV5-4
DNA: TGTGCCAGCAGCGCCGGGAGACAGTTCCGCTCACCCCTCCACTTT
CDR3: CASSAGRQFRSPLHF